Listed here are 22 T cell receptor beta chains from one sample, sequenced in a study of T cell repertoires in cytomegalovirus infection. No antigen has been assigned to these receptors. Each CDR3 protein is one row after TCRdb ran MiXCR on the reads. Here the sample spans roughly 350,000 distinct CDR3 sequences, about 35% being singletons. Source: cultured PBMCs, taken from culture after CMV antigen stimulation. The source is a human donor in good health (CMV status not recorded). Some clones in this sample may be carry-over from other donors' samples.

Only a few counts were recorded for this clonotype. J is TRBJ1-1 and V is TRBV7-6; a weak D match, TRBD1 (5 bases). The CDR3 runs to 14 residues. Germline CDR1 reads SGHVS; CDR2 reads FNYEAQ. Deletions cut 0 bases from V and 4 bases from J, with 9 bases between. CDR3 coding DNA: TGTGCCAGCAGCTTAGCCCGGGGCCCCACTGAAGCTTTCTTT. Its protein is CASSLARGPTEAFF.

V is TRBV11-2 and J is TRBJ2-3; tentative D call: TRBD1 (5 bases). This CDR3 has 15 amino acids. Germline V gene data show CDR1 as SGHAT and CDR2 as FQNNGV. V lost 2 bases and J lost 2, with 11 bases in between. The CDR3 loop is CASSLFAGNTDTQYF. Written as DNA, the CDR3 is TGTGCCAGCAGCTTATTCGCAGGGAACACAGATACGCAGTATTTT.

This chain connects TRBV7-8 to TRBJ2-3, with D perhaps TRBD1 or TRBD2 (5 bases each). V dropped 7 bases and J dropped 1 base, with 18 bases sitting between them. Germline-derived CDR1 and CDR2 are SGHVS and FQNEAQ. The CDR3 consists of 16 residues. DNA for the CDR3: TGTGCCAGCACCAAAGGTTGGGGGAGCCGCACAGATACGCAGTATTTT. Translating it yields CASTKGWGSRTDTQYF.

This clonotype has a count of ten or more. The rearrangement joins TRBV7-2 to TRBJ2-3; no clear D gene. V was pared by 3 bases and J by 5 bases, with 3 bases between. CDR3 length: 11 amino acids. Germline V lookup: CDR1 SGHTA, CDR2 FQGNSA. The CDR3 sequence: CASSFIDTQYF. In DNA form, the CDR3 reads TGTGCCAGCAGCTTTATAGATACGCAGTATTTT. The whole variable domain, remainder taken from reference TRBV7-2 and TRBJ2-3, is GAGVSQSPSNKVTEKGKDVELRCDPISGHTALYWYRQSLGQGLEFLIYFQGNSAPDKSGLPSDRFSAERTGGSVSTLTIQRTQQEDSAVYLCASSFIDTQYFGPGTRLTVL.

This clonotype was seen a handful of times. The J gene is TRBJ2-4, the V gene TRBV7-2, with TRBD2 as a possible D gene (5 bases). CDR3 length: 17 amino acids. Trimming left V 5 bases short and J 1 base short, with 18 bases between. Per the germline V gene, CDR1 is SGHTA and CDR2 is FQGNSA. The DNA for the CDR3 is TGTGCCAGCAGCCCCCTAGTGGGCCGAGGGGCCAAAAACATTCAGTACTTC. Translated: CASSPLVGRGAKNIQYF. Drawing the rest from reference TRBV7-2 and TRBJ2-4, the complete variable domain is GAGVSQSPSNKVTEKGKDVELRCDPISGHTALYWYRQSLGQGLEFLIYFQGNSAPDKSGLPSDRFSAERTGGSVSTLTIQRTQQEDSAVYLCASSPLVGRGAKNIQYFGAGTRLSVL.

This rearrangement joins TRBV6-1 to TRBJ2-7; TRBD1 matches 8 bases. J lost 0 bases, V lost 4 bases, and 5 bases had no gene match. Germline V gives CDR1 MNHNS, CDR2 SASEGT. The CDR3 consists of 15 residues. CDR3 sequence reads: CASSVDRGLSYEQYF. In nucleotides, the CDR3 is TGTGCCAGCAGTGTCGACAGGGGTCTCTCCTACGAGCAGTACTTC.

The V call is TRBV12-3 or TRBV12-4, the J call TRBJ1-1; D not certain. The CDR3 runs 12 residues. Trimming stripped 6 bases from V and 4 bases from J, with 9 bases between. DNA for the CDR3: TGTGCCAGCAGACCAGGTGCCACTGAAGCTTTCTTT. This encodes CASRPGATEAFF.

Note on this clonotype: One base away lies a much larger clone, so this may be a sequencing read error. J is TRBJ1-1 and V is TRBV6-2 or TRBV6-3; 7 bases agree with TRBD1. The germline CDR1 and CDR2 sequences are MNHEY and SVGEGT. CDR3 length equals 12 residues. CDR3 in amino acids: CASRTGDTESFF. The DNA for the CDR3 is TGTGCCAGCAGAACAGGGGATACTGAATCTTTCTTT.

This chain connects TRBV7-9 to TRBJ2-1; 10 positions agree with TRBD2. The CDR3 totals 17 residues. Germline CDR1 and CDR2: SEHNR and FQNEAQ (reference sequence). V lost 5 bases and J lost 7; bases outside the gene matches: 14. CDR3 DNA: TGTGCCAGCAGCGGAACCCTAGCGGGGGAAGGCGGAAATGAGCAGTTCTTC. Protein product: CASSGTLAGEGGNEQFF.

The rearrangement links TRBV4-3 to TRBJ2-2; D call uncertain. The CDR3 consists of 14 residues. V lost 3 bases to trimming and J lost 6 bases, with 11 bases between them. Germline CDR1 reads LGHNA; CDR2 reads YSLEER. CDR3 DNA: TGCGCCAGCAGCCAGTCGCTCGAGTCCGGGGAGCTGTTTTTT. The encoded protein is CASSQSLESGELFF.

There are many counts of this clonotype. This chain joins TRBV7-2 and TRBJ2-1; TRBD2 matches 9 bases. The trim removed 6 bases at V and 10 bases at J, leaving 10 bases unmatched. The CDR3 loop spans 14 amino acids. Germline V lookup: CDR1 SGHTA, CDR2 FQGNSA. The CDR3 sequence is CASRPSSGRGEQFF. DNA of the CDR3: TGTGCCAGCAGGCCTAGTAGCGGGAGAGGGGAGCAGTTCTTC.

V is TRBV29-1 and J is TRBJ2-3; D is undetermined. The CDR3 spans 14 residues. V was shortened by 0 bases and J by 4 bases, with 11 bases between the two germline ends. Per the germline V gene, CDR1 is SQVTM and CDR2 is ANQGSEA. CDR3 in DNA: TGCAGCGTTGAAGATGGTCTAGAACCAGATACGCAGTATTTT. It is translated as CSVEDGLEPDTQYF.

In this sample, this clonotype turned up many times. The CDR3 coding sequence is TGTGCCAGCAGCTGGGTAATTAGCGCCCACAATGAGCAGTTCTTC. Translated: CASSWVISAHNEQFF. V and J are TRBV7-2 and TRBJ2-1, with D possibly TRBD2 on 5 matching bases. This CDR3 is 15 amino acids long. CDR1 is SGHTA and CDR2 is FQGNSA in the germline V gene. V lost 4 bases and J 5 bases, leaving 15 bases between the germline ends.

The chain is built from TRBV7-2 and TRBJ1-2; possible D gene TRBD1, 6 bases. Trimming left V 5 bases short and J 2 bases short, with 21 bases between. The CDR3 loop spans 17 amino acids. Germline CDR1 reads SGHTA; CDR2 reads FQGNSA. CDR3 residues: CASSPATGQNLNYGYTF. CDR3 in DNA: TGTGCCAGCAGCCCGGCCACCGGACAGAACCTAAACTATGGCTACACCTTC.

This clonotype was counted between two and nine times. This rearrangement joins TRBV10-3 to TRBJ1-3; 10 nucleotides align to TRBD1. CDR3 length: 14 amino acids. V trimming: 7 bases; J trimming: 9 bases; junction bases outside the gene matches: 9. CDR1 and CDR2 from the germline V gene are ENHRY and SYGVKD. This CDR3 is CAITPGQGVGTIYF. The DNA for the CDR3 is TGTGCCATCACCCCAGGACAGGGGGTCGGCACCATATATTTT.

CDR3 sequence reads: CASKMSGNYGYTF. Written as DNA, the CDR3 is TGTGCCAGCAAGATGTCCGGGAACTATGGCTACACCTTC. The gene calls are TRBV6-1 and TRBJ1-2; D is unresolved. The CDR3 has 13 residues. V was clipped by 7 bases and J by 2 bases, with 11 bases between them. Germline V gene data show CDR1 as MNHNS and CDR2 as SASEGT.

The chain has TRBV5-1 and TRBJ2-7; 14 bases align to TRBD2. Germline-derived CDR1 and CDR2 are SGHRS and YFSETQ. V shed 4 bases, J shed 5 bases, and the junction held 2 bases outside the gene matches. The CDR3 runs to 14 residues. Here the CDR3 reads CASSGGLAGDEQYV. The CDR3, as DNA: TGCGCCAGCAGCGGGGGACTAGCGGGAGACGAGCAGTACGTC.

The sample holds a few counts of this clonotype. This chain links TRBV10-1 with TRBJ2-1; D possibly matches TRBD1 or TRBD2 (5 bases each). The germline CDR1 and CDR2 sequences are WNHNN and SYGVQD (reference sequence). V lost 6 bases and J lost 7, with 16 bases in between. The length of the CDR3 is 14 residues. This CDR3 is CASSLAAPGNEQFF. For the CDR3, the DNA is TGCGCCAGCAGCCTAGCTGCCCCAGGGAATGAGCAGTTCTTC.

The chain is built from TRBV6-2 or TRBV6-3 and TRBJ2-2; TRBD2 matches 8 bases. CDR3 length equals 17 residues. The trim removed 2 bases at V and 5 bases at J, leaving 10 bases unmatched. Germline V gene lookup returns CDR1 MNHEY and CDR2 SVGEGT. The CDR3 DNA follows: TGTGCCAGCAGTTACCTAACTAGCGGAGTTGGGACCGGGGAGCTGTTTTTT. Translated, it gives CASSYLTSGVGTGELFF.

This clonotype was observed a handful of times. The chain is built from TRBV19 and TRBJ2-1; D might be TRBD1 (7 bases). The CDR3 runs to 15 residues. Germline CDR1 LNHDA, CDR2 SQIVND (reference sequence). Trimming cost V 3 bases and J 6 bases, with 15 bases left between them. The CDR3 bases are TGTGCCAGTAGTATCCAGGGGGGATTATTCAATGAGCAGTTCTTC. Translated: CASSIQGGLFNEQFF.

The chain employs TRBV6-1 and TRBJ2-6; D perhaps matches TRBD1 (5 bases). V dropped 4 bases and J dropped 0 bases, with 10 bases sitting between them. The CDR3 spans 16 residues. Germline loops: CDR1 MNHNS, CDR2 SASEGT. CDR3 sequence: CASSAGQLSGANVLTF. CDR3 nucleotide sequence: TGTGCCAGCAGTGCCGGACAACTCTCTGGGGCCAACGTCCTGACTTTC.

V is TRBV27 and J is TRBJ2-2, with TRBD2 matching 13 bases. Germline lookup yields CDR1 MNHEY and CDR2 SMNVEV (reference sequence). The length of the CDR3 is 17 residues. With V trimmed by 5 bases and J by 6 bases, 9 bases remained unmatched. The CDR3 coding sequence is TGTGCCAGCAGTCCACTAGCGGGAGGGCCTGAGGCCGGGGAGCTGTTTTTT. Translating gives CASSPLAGGPEAGELFF.